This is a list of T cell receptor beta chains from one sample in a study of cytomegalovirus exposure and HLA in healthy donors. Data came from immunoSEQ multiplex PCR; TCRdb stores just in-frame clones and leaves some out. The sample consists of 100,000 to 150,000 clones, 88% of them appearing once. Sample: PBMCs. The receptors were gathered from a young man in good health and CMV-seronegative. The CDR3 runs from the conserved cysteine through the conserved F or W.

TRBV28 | CASRPGTGYNEQFF
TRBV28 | CASIGTGRSETEAFF
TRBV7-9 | CASSLLGGMNTEAFF
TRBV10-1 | CASSAQADTEAFF
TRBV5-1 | CASGKATGTNEQFF
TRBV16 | CASSQSEAHRGRVQPQHF
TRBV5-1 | CASSSQTGIGGVEAFF
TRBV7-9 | CASSLEVSSYEQYF
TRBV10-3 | CAISESLGGTANYGYTF
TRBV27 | CASSLVGLADTQYF
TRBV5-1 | CASMRDMNTEAFF
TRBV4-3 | CASSQVAYSYEQYF
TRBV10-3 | CAISESAGDRGYTF
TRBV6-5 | CASGRGTGELFF
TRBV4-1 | CASSQARAGTGSADTQYF
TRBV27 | CASTRGQGSDEQFF
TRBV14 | CASSSYRGIETQYF
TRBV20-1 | CSAHSADTQYF
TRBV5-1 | CASTAYGEQYF
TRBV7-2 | CASSSRQSSYNEQFF
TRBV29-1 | CSVGAGFSSETQYF
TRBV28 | CASSLLNPGQGALSQPQHF
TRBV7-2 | CASSSGGAANYGYTF
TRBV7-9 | CASSFGDRRPYEQYF
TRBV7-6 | CASSPGSLGADTIYF
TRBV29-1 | CSCLGAGELFF
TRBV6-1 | CASSEEFRSSGNTIYF
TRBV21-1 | CASSKVVKAGRDEKLFF
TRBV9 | CASSVHLGTGSETQYF
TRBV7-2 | CASKESSGNYNEQFF
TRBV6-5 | CASSYSYWFRQYF
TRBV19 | CASSPAGHFGEQYF
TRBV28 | CASSFRGNTEAFF
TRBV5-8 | CASFHRGRPSLDTQYF
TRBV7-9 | CASSLTAVYYEQYF
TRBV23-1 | CASSQSRQGRNQPQHF
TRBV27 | CASTKNPGQGAYEQYF
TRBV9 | CASSEGQAVPNEKLFF
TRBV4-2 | CASSQETGTMSTGEAFF
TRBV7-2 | CASSLARPGLAYEQYF
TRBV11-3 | CASSSDSGWEKLFF
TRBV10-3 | CAIRTSYSGNTIYF
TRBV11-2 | CASSLVGTGHGYTF
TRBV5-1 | CASSQQVAEQETQYF
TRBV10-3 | CAIRDYNGEQYF
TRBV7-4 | CASNRDREDGEQFF
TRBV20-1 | CSATPGGPQHF
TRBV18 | CASSANTDTQYF
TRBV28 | CASSWVRGLLAGQPQHF
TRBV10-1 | CASSEGDGSGRNEQYF
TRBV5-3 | CARSLVAATNEKLFF
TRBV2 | CASRGTGIYQPQHF
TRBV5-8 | CASSRGLGTDTQYF
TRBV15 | CATSVGQGVTEAFF
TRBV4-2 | CASSQDGPRDF
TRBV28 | CASIPGGSTYEQYF
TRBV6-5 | CASRLDPRGGEKLFF
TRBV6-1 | CASKRQLNTEAFF
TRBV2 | CASSQTGGGYGYTF